A selection of T cell receptor beta chains follows, all from one sample in a study of OX40 agonist ivuxolimab in advanced cancers. Data came from immunoSEQ multiplex PCR; TCRdb stores just in-frame clones and leaves some out. Of 60,000 to 75,000 clones in the sample, 84% are singletons; the top ten hold roughly 27%. Sequencing used CD4+ or CD8+ T cells sorted from blood, obtained in a trial of the OX40 agonist ivuxolimab. The receptors shown here come from an adult with an advanced solid tumor such as melanoma, head and neck, liver or kidney cancer. CDR3s include the opening cysteine and the closing phenylalanine or tryptophan. D genes are given only for firm matches. Clone size, where shown, is once, few, many, or a class for clones that have expanded.

J gene | D gene | clone size | V gene | CDR3 DNA | CDR3 protein
TRBJ2-2 | - | - | TRBV5-1 | TGCGCCAGCAAACCTCGGGACGGGAGTAACACCGGGGAGCTGTTTTTT | CASKPRDGSNTGELFF
TRBJ1-3 | TRBD1 | - | TRBV5-1 | TGCGCCAGCAGCATAACACCGGGACAGGGAAACTCTGGAAACACCATATATTTT | CASSITPGQGNSGNTIYF
TRBJ2-3 | - | - | TRBV19 | TGTGCCAGTAGTTGGCAGGGACAAACAGATACGCAGTATTTT | CASSWQGQTDTQYF
TRBJ1-3 | - | - | TRBV11-3 | TGTGCCAGCAGCTCAGGAGGAAACACCATATATTTT | CASSSGGNTIYF
TRBJ2-7 | TRBD2 | - | TRBV4-1 | TGCGCCAGCAGCCAAGATGAAGCGGGAGTTCGCGAGCAGTACTTC | CASSQDEAGVREQYF
TRBJ2-2 | - | - | TRBV6-1 | TGTGCCAGCAGGAGGACCGATACGAACACCGGGGAGCTGTTTTTT | CASRRTDTNTGELFF
TRBJ2-7 | TRBD1 | - | TRBV30 | TGTGCGGGAAGGGGGCCCGAATACGAGCAGTACTTC | CAGRGPEYEQYF
TRBJ2-2 | - | - | TRBV4-3 | TGCGCCAGCAGCCGAGGGGGGGGACTGGCTAACACCGGGGAGCTGTTTTTT | CASSRGGGLANTGELFF
TRBJ2-7 | TRBD1 | - | TRBV7-6 | TGTGCCAGCAGCTTAGGGGACAGGGGCTACGAGCAGTACTTC | CASSLGDRGYEQYF
TRBJ2-2 | TRBD2 | - | TRBV27 | TGTGCCAGCAGTTTCGGGGGGGGAAACACCGGGGAGCTGTTTTTT | CASSFGGGNTGELFF
TRBJ2-5 | - | - | TRBV7-2 | TGTGCCAGCAGCCCTCCCGGGGGACGGGGAGAGACCCAGTACTTC | CASSPPGGRGETQYF
TRBJ2-2 | - | - | TRBV7-8 | TGTGCCAGCAGCCTACTAGGATCGGGGAACACCGGGGAGCTGTTTTTT | CASSLLGSGNTGELFF
TRBJ2-2 | TRBD2 | - | TRBV6-6 | TGTGCCAGCAGTACCCCGACTAGCGGGAACACCGGGGAGCTGTTTTTT | CASSTPTSGNTGELFF
TRBJ2-1 | - | - | TRBV28 | TGTGCCAGCAGTCGTCTTCGGGGGTATGAGCAGTTCTTC | CASSRLRGYEQFF
TRBJ1-3 | TRBD1 | - | TRBV30 | TGTGCCTGGAGCCACAGGGGGCTCTCTGGAAACACCATATATTTT | CAWSHRGLSGNTIYF
TRBJ1-2 | - | - | TRBV4-2 | TGTGCCAGCAGCCAAGTTGACAGTATGAACTATGGCTACACCTTC | CASSQVDSMNYGYTF
TRBJ1-1 | - | - | TRBV9 | TGTGCCAGCAGCCCATCGCAGAGTTCAACTGAAGCTTTCTTT | CASSPSQSSTEAFF
TRBJ1-6 | - | - | TRBV12-5 | TGTGCTAGTGGTTTGGAGGGGGATACGCCCCTCCACTTT | CASGLEGDTPLHF
TRBJ1-6 | - | once | TRBV27 | TGTGCCAGCACCCGGACCGCAACTCTTAATTCACCCCTCCACTTT | CASTRTATLNSPLHF
TRBJ2-6 | - | many | TRBV19 | TGTGCCAGTACGAGGTACTCTGGGGCCAACGTCCTGACTTTC | CASTRYSGANVLTF
TRBJ1-2 | - | - | TRBV4-1 | TGCGCCAGCAGCCAAGTCTCACCCGGGACCACCCGCGGATATGGCTACACCTTC | CASSQVSPGTTRGYGYTF
TRBJ1-1 | TRBD1 | - | TRBV29-1 | TGCAGCGTTGAAGATCCCCCTTGGACAGGTCAGGTAGATGGAGCTTTCTTT | CSVEDPPWTGQVDGAFF
TRBJ1-6 | - | few | TRBV7-6 | TGTGCCAGCAGCTTATCGGAGGGCCATGATTCACCCCTCCACTTT | CASSLSEGHDSPLHF
TRBJ1-2 | - | - | TRBV4-1 | TGCGCCAGCAGCCAAGAATTTGGAACGAGCTATGGCTACACCTTC | CASSQEFGTSYGYTF
TRBJ2-7 | TRBD1 | - | TRBV7-2 | TGTGCCAGCAGCTTAGGGGGACAGGGGGCCTACGAGCAGTACTTC | CASSLGGQGAYEQYF
TRBJ2-7 | - | once | TRBV9 | TGTGCCAGCAGCGAGGGGAATTGGGCCGAGCAGTACTTC | CASSEGNWAEQYF
TRBJ2-3 | TRBD2 | once | TRBV5-1 | TGCGCCAGCAGCCCAGGGACTAACCACGACACAGATACGCAGTATTTT | CASSPGTNHDTDTQYF
TRBJ1-3 | TRBD1 | - | TRBV30 | TGTGCCTGGAGTCCCCCCGGGACAGGGTTATACTCTGGAAACACCATATATTTT | CAWSPPGTGLYSGNTIYF
TRBJ2-1 | TRBD1 | - | TRBV5-1 | TGCGCCAGCAAATACGGGACAGGGGGCTACAATGAGCAGTTCTTC | CASKYGTGGYNEQFF
TRBJ2-2 | TRBD1 | - | TRBV9 | TGTGCCAGCAGCGTAGCTTTTACGGAGAAAAGGGACAGGGGAAACGCGAACACCGGGGAGCTGTTTTTT | CASSVAFTEKRDRGNANTGELFF
TRBJ1-1 | - | - | TRBV4-1 | TGCGCCAGCAGCCGATCGTTGGCTACCCGGGAGGCTTTCTTT | CASSRSLATREAFF
TRBJ1-1 | - | - | TRBV5-1 | TGCGCCAGCAGCTTAGGGGGGGGTCCCCTTGAAGCTTTCTTT | CASSLGGGPLEAFF
TRBJ1-3 | - | - | TRBV12-5 | TGTGCTAGTGGTCCCGACAGGGGAAACACCATATATTTT | CASGPDRGNTIYF
TRBJ1-2 | - | - | TRBV6-1 | TGTGCCAGCAGTGAAATGGTCGATCCAATCTATGGCTACACCTTC | CASSEMVDPIYGYTF
TRBJ2-2 | - | - | TRBV6-6 | TGTGCCAGCTGGGGCACTACAACTTCCGGGGAGCTGTTTTTT | CASWGTTTSGELFF
TRBJ1-2 | - | - | TRBV5-4 | TGTGCCAGCAGCTTGGCGGGTTACGGGGGAAGGGGCTACACCTTC | CASSLAGYGGRGYTF
TRBJ1-2 | - | - | TRBV19 | TGTGCCAGTAGCCCAACCCCAGGGACCTATGGCTACACCTTC | CASSPTPGTYGYTF
TRBJ2-3 | TRBD2 | - | TRBV18 | TGTGCCAGCTCACCGAATCTAGCGGGACGCACAGATACGCAGTATTTT | CASSPNLAGRTDTQYF
TRBJ1-5 | - | - | TRBV7-8 | TGTGCCAGCAGCTTAAAGGGTAGCAATCAGCCCCAGCATTTT | CASSLKGSNQPQHF
TRBJ1-4 | - | - | TRBV5-1 | TGCGCCAGCAGCTTCGGGGACACTAATGAAAAACTGTTTTTT | CASSFGDTNEKLFF
TRBJ2-3 | - | - | TRBV5-4 | TGTGCCAGCAGCTGGGGGCCTGGTACGCAGTATTTT | CASSWGPGTQYF
TRBJ1-2 | - | - | TRBV5-1 | TGCGCCAGCAGCGCGGACAGCTATGGCTACACCTTC | CASSADSYGYTF
TRBJ2-7 | - | - | TRBV7-2 | TGTGCCAGCAGCTCGTACTACGAGCAGTACTTC | CASSSYYEQYF
TRBJ2-7 | - | - | TRBV7-6 | TGTGCCAGCAGCCCCAGTCCCGGGGGCGGCGAGCAGTACTTC | CASSPSPGGGEQYF
TRBJ1-3 | - | - | TRBV5-6 | TGTGCCAGCAGCCCGACCGGGGGCACTGGAAACACCATATATTTT | CASSPTGGTGNTIYF
TRBJ1-2 | - | - | TRBV30 | TGTGCCTGGAGTCCAAACTATGGCTACACCTTC | CAWSPNYGYTF
TRBJ1-4 | TRBD1 | - | TRBV6-6 | TGTGCCAGCAATCATCAGGGGGCCGGAGAAAAACTGTTTTTT | CASNHQGAGEKLFF
TRBJ2-7 | TRBD2 | - | TRBV9 | TGTGCCAGCACCCCATCCCCAGCGGGGGCGACCTACGAGCAGTACTTC | CASTPSPAGATYEQYF
TRBJ1-1 | - | few | TRBV6-1 | TGTGCCAGCAGTCCGGGGGCACTGATGAACACTGAAGCTTTCTTT | CASSPGALMNTEAFF
TRBJ1-2 | TRBD1 | - | TRBV15 | TGTGCCACCAGCAGAGTCGGACAGGGAAACAACTATGGCTACACCTTC | CATSRVGQGNNYGYTF
TRBJ1-1 | - | - | TRBV5-5 | TGTGCCAGCAGCTCCCAACCAGGCACTGAAGCTTTCTTT | CASSSQPGTEAFF